The 25 T cell receptor beta chains reported below all come from one sample, sequenced in a study of robustness of blood B and T cell sequencing. The cDNA carried a universal priming site added by a 5' template-switch oligo. Every cDNA molecule received a random 12-nucleotide UMI from the template-switch oligo. TCRdb called the PCR reads again in MiXCR, with one record for every CDR3 protein. Among about 2,000 distinct CDR3 sequences, under 75% were seen once, and the ten largest hold around two fifths. The template for TCR beta quantification was mRNA, not genomic DNA. Sequencing was done on a sample of peripheral blood. The origin of the receptors is a human donor in good health.

The chain recombines TRBV10-3 with TRBJ2-7; D might be TRBD2 (5 bases). The V end lost 0 bases, the J end lost 2 bases, and 14 bases lay between the germline ends. From germline, CDR1 is ENHRY and CDR2 SYGVKD. This CDR3 is built from 16 residues. The CDR3 here is CAISESGAARAYEQYF. The CDR3 coding sequence is TGTGCCATCAGTGAGTCAGGTGCGGCGCGGGCCTACGAGCAGTACTTC.

The chain recombines TRBV20-1 with TRBJ1-2; TRBD1 matches 8 bases. This CDR3 is built from 13 residues. V lost 5 bases, J lost 4 bases, and 6 bases stayed unmatched. The germline gives CDR1 DFQATT, CDR2 SNEGSKA (reference sequence). The chain's CDR3 is CSAQDTGGYGYTF. CDR3 bases: TGCAGTGCTCAGGACACAGGGGGCTATGGCTACACCTTC.

CDR3 bases: TGCGCCAGCAGCGCTACAGGTTCCTACGAGCAGTACTTC. This translates into CASSATGSYEQYF. The chain couples TRBV10-1 to TRBJ2-7; possible D gene TRBD1, 5 bases. The CDR3 has 13 amino acids. The germline V gene encodes CDR1 WNHNN and CDR2 SYGVQD (reference sequence). The V and J ends lost 6 bases and 1 base respectively, with 10 bases between them.

This clonotype was counted only a few times. The CDR3 region has the DNA TGCAGTGCTAGAGATGGAGGGGACACTGAAGCTTTCTTT. Translating gives CSARDGGDTEAFF. V gene TRBV20-1 combines with J gene TRBJ1-1, with a possible D match to TRBD1 (5 bases). V lost 0 bases and J 3 bases, leaving 8 bases between the germline ends. This CDR3 is 13 amino acids long. Germline CDR1 is DFQATT and CDR2 is SNEGSKA (reference sequence).

This clonotype appeared once. This sequence joins TRBV19 and TRBJ1-5, with no clear D. The germline gives CDR1 LNHDA, CDR2 SQIVND (reference sequence). V was shortened by 3 bases and J by 1 base, with 4 bases between the two germline ends. This CDR3 contains 13 residues. The CDR3 coding sequence is TGTGCCAGTAGTATTGAGAGCAATCAGCCCCAGCATTTT. The encoded protein is CASSIESNQPQHF.

The chain joins TRBV6-5 to TRBJ1-1, with 8 nucleotides matching TRBD1. The germline V gene has CDR1 MNHEY and CDR2 SVGAGI. The ends lost 3 bases at V and 3 bases at J; junction bases unmatched: 6. This CDR3 spans 15 amino acids. The CDR3 coding sequence is TGTGCCAGCAGTTATTACCACAGGGGGGACACTGAAGCTTTCTTT. The encoded protein is CASSYYHRGDTEAFF.

The chain has TRBV20-1 and TRBJ1-4; the D is unclear. With 0 bases removed from V and 7 bases from J, the gap between germline ends came to 9 bases. The CDR3 has 13 residues. From germline, CDR1 is DFQATT and CDR2 SNEGSKA (reference sequence). The CDR3 DNA reads as TGCAGTGCTAGAGATAGCCAGCGTGAAAAACTGTTTTTT. Protein sequence: CSARDSQREKLFF.

On this clonotype: The junction and the germline gene differ at one end; a read error may be behind it. The chain has TRBV5-5 and TRBJ2-7; D unresolved. The CDR3 has 14 amino acids. Germline assignment: CDR1 SGHKS and CDR2 YYEKEE (reference sequence). DNA of the CDR3: TGTGACAGCAGCTATGAGCCAGTCTCCTACGAGCAGTACTTC. Its protein product is CDSSYEPVSYEQYF.

This clonotype is labeled as large (0.1 to 1%). The chain carries TRBV6-1 and TRBJ1-2; 8 bases fit TRBD1. Germline CDR1 MNHNS, CDR2 SASEGT. J was trimmed by 4 bases and V by 6 bases; bases with no gene match: 7. This CDR3 contains 14 residues. The CDR3 bases are TGTGCCAGCAGGACAGGGGTGCTTGTCTATGGCTACACCTTC. It codes for CASRTGVLVYGYTF.

This chain uses TRBV6-1 with TRBJ2-3, with TRBD2 matching 11 bases. Germline CDR1 MNHNS, CDR2 SASEGT. CDR3 length: 18 residues. J lost 2 bases, V lost 7 bases, and 14 bases had no gene match. Here the CDR3 DNA reads TGTGCCAGCACCCCGGGGCTACTAGCGGGGGATCTCACAGATACGCAGTATTTT. This gives the protein CASTPGLLAGDLTDTQYF.

The rearrangement uses TRBV5-5 and TRBJ1-1; D is uncertain. Germline CDR1 is SGHKS and CDR2 is YYEKEE (reference sequence). Trimming took off 4 bases at V and 3 bases at J, with 7 bases between the two ends. CDR3 size: 12 residues. DNA for the CDR3: TGTGCCAGCAGCCGCGACTACACTGAAGCTTTCTTT. Its translation: CASSRDYTEAFF.

The CDR3 nucleotides are TGCGCCAGCAGCTTTGGGGACAGAGACACAGATACGCAGTATTTT. Translating it yields CASSFGDRDTDTQYF. The chain recombines TRBV5-1 with TRBJ2-3; 7 bases fit TRBD1. Per the germline V gene, CDR1 is SGHRS and CDR2 is YFSETQ. This CDR3 spans 15 amino acids. V lost 2 bases and J lost 2; bases outside the gene matches: 5.

The chain recombines TRBV4-1 with TRBJ2-3; TRBD2 matches 8 bases. The CDR3 loop spans 14 amino acids. Per germline, CDR1 MGHRA and CDR2 YSYEKL. Trimming at V came to 5 bases and at J to 5 bases, leaving 6 bases not matched to a gene. The CDR3 DNA follows: TGCGCCAGCAGCGCCCCGGGGGGGTTAGATACGCAGTATTTT. Translated: CASSAPGGLDTQYF.

This sequence joins TRBV7-6 and TRBJ2-5; perhaps TRBD1 as D (5 bases). V lost 2 bases and J lost 1, with 11 bases in between. The CDR3 extends over 15 amino acids. Germline V CDR1 and CDR2: SGHVS, FNYEAQ. The CDR3 sequence is CASSLYQGPQETQYF. CDR3 bases: TGTGCCAGCAGCTTATATCAGGGCCCCCAAGAGACCCAGTACTTC.

The chain uses TRBV30 and TRBJ1-1; TRBD1 aligns across 10 bases. This CDR3 is 14 amino acids long. Germline V gives CDR1 GTSNPN, CDR2 SVGIG (reference sequence). V shed 3 bases, J shed 3 bases, and the junction held 4 bases outside the gene matches. DNA of the CDR3: TGTGCCTGGAGAGGGACAGGGGACTACACTGAAGCTTTCTTT. Translated, it gives CAWRGTGDYTEAFF.

The genes are TRBV7-2 and TRBJ2-3; D gene ambiguous. V shed 3 bases and J shed 2 bases, with 9 bases lying between them. The CDR3 has 14 amino acids. Germline assignment: CDR1 SGHTA and CDR2 FQGNSA. DNA for the CDR3: TGTGCCAGCAGCTTCGGCGGCTCCACAGATACGCAGTATTTT. Amino acids: CASSFGGSTDTQYF.

This clonotype was counted once. The rearrangement uses TRBV6-5 and TRBJ1-1; TRBD1 might be the D (6 bases). Germline CDR1 is MNHEY and CDR2 is SVGAGI. Trimming removed 4 bases from V and 6 bases from J, with 12 bases in between. The CDR3 loop spans 13 amino acids. The DNA of the CDR3 is TGTGCCAGCAGTTCGGGGGGGCAATCTGAAGCTTTCTTT. Its protein product is CASSSGGQSEAFF.

The genes are TRBV19 and TRBJ1-5; D remains unclear. V was clipped by 5 bases and J by 6 bases, with 11 bases between them. The V gene's germline CDR1 is LNHDA and CDR2 SQIVND (reference sequence). The CDR3 is 13 amino acids. CDR3 region: CASSPKARQPQHF. DNA for the CDR3: TGTGCCAGTAGTCCCAAAGCCCGTCAGCCCCAGCATTTT. The entire variable domain, with the rest obtained from reference TRBV19 and TRBJ1-5, is as follows: DGGITQSPKYLFRKEGQNVTLSCEQNLNHDAMYWYRQDPGQGLRLIYYSQIVNDFQKGDIAEGYSVSREKKESFPLTVTSAQKNPTAFYLCASSPKARQPQHFGDGTRLSIL.

The CDR3 protein is CASSEMIGLEGPQYF. For the CDR3, the DNA is TGTGCCAGCAGTGAAATGATAGGACTAGAGGGTCCCCAGTACTTC. This chain joins TRBV2 and TRBJ2-5, with 7 nucleotides matching TRBD2. The length of the CDR3 is 15 residues. With V trimmed by 2 bases and J by 9 bases, 12 bases remained unmatched. Germline V gives CDR1 SNHLY, CDR2 FYNNEI.

The chain joins TRBV7-7 to TRBJ1-2; D is unclear. Germline V lookup: CDR1 SSHAT, CDR2 FNYEAQ (reference sequence). The V and J ends lost 3 bases and 8 bases respectively, with 4 bases between them. CDR3 length: 10 amino acids. The DNA for the CDR3 is TGTGCCAGCAGCTTCGACGGCTACACCTTC. Its protein is CASSFDGYTF.

The chain recombines TRBV20-1 with TRBJ2-7, with 8 nucleotides matching TRBD1. CDR1 and CDR2 (germline): DFQATT, SNEGSKA (reference sequence). V shed 0 bases and J 0 bases; nucleotides not matched to a gene: 7. This CDR3 is 16 amino acids long. CDR3 sequence (DNA): TGCAGTGCTAGAGATCCTTCGACAGGGGACTCCTACGAGCAGTACTTC. This gives the protein CSARDPSTGDSYEQYF.

This clonotype has only one observation. This chain connects TRBV7-2 to TRBJ1-1; D is uncertain. This CDR3 spans 13 amino acids. The ends were cut back, 3 bases at V and 4 bases at J, with 9 bases in the middle. Germline CDR1 reads SGHTA; CDR2 reads FQGNSA. The CDR3 nucleotides read TGTGCCAGCAGCTTCTCCGTGGGCACTGAAGCTTTCTTT. Translated, it gives CASSFSVGTEAFF.

The genes are TRBV10-3 and TRBJ1-6; tentatively, D is TRBD1 (6 bases). Germline lookup yields CDR1 ENHRY and CDR2 SYGVKD. The CDR3 spans 12 residues. V lost 9 bases and J 7 bases, leaving 10 bases between the germline ends. The DNA of the CDR3 is TGTGCCATGGGCACAGGGAATTCACCCCTCCACTTT. Translated: CAMGTGNSPLHF.

The V gene is TRBV20-1, the J gene TRBJ1-4; TRBD1 matches at 9 bases. The CDR3 consists of 14 residues. Germline V lookup: CDR1 DFQATT, CDR2 SNEGSKA (reference sequence). The CDR3, as DNA: TGCAGGGCCGTCGACAGGGGGGGTGGTGAAAAACTGTTTTTT. This codes for CRAVDRGGGEKLFF.

The rearrangement links TRBV3-1 to TRBJ2-7, with D perhaps matching TRBD1 or TRBD2 (5 bases each). Germline V gene lookup returns CDR1 LGHDT and CDR2 YNNKEL (reference sequence). This CDR3 has 12 amino acids. The V gene lost 3 bases and the J gene lost 3 bases, with 6 bases spanning the gap. CDR3 protein: CASSQGVYEQYF. As DNA, the CDR3 is TGTGCCAGCAGCCAGGGGGTCTACGAGCAGTACTTC.